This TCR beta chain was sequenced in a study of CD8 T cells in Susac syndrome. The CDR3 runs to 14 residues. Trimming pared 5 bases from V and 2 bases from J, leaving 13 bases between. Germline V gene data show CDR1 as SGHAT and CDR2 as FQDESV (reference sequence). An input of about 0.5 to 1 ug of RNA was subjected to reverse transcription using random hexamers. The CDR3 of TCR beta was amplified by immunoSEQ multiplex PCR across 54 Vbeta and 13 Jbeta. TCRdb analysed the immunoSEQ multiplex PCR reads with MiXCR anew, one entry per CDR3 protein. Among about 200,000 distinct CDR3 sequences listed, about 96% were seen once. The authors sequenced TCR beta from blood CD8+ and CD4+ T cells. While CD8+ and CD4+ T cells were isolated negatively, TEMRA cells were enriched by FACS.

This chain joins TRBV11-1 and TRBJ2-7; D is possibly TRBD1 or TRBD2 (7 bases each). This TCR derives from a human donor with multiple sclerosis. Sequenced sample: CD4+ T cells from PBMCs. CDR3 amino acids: CASSPAGQPYEQYF. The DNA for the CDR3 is TGTGCCAGCAGCCCAGCGGGACAGCCCTACGAGCAGTACTTC.